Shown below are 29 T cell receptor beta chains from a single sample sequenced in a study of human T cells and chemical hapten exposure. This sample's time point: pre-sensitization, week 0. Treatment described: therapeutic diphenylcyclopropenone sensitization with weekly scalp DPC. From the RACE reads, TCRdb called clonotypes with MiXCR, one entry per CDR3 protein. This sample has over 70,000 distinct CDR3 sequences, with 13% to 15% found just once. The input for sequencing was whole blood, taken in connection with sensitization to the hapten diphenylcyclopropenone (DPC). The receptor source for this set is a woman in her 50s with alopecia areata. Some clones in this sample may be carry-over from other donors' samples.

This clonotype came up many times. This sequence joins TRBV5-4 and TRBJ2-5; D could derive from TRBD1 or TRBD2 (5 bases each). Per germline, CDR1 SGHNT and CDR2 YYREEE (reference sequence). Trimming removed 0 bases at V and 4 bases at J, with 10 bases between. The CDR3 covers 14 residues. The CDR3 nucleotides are TGTGCCAGCAGCTTGGAATATGGGGGAGAGACCCAGTACTTC. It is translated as CASSLEYGGETQYF.

CDR3 DNA: TGTGCCATCAGTGAGTCGTGGCAGCCCAACTACGAGCAGTACTTC. Its protein product is CAISESWQPNYEQYF. The chain combines TRBV10-3 with TRBJ2-7; D ambiguous. V lost 0 bases to trimming and J lost 3 bases, with 12 bases between them. CDR1 is ENHRY, CDR2 SYGVKD, per germline. The CDR3 is 15 amino acids.

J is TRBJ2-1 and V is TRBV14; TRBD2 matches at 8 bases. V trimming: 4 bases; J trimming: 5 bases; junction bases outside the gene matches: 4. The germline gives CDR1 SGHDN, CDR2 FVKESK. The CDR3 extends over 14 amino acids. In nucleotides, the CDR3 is TGTGCCAGCAGCCTCTTGGGACTAGACAATGAGCAGTTCTTC. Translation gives CASSLLGLDNEQFF.

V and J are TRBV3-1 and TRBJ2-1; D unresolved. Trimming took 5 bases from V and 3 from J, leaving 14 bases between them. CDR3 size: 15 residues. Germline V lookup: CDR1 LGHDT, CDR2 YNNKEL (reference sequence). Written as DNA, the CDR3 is TGTGCCAGCAGCTCCCGACATACCCGCTACAATGAGCAGTTCTTC. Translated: CASSSRHTRYNEQFF.

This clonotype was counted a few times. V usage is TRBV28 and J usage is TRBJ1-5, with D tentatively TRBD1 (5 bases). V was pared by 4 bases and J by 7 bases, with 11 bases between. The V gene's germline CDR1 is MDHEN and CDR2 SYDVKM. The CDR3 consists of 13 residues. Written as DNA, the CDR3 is TGTGCCAGCAGTTCCGTTGGGGCACAGCCCCAGCATTTT. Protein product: CASSSVGAQPQHF. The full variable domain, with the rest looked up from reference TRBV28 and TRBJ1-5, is DVKVTQSSRYLVKRTGEKVFLECVQDMDHENMFWYRQDPGLGLRLIYFSYDVKMKEKGDIPEGYSVSREKKERFSLILESASTNQTSMYLCASSSVGAQPQHFGDGTRLSIL.

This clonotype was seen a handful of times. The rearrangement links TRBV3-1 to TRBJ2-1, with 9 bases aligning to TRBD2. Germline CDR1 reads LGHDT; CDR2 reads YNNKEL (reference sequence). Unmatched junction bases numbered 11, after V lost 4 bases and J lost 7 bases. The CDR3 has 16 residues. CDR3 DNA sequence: TGTGCCAGCAGCCGGGGGCGTAGCGGGGGAGGAAATGAGCAGTTCTTC. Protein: CASSRGRSGGGNEQFF.

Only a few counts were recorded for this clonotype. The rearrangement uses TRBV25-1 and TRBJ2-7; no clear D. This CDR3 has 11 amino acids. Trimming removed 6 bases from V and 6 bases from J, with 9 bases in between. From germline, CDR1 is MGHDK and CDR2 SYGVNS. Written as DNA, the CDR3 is TGTGCCAGCAGCGGGTTACGCGAGCAGTACTTC. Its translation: CASSGLREQYF.

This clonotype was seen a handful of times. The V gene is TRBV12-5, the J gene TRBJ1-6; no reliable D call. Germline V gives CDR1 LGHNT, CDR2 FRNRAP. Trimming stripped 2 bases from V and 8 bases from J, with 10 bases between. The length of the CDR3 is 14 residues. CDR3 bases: TGTGCTAGTGGTTTGACACGGGGAGATTCACCCCTCCACTTT. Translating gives CASGLTRGDSPLHF.

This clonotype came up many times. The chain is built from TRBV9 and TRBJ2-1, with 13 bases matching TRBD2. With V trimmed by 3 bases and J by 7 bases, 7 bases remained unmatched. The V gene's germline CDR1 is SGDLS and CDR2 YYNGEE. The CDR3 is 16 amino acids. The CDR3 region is CASSAGLAGLSNEQFF. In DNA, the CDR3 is TGTGCCAGCAGCGCGGGACTAGCGGGACTGTCAAATGAGCAGTTCTTC. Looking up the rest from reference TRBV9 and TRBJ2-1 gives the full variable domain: DSGVTQTPKHLITATGQRVTLRCSPRSGDLSVYWYQQSLDQGLQFLIQYYNGEERAKGNILERFSAQQFPDLHSELNLSSLELGDSALYFCASSAGLAGLSNEQFFGPGTRLTVL.

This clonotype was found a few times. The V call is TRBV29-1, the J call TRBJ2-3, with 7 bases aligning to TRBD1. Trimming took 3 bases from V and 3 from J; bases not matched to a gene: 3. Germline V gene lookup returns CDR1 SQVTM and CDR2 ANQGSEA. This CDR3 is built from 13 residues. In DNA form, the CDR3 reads TGCAGCGTTGAGAGGGGGCTAACAGATACGCAGTATTTT. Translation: CSVERGLTDTQYF.

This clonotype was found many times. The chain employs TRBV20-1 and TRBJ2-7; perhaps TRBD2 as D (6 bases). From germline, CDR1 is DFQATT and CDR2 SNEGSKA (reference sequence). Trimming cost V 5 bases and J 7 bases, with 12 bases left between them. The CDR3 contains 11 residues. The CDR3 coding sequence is TGCAGTGCTGGTGGGGGGTTAGAGCAGTACTTC. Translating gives CSAGGGLEQYF.

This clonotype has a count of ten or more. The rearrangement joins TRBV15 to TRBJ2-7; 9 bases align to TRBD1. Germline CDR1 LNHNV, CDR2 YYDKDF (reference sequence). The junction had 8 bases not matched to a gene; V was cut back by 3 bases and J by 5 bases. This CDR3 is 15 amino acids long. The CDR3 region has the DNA TGTGCCACCAGCAGCGGGGACAGGGACGTCCACGAGCAGTACTTC. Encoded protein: CATSSGDRDVHEQYF.

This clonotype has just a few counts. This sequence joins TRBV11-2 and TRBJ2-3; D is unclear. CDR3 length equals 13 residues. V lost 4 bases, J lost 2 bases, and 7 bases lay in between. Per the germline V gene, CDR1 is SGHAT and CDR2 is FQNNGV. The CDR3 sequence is CASSSSHTDTQYF. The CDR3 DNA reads TGTGCCAGCAGCTCATCCCACACAGATACGCAGTATTTT.

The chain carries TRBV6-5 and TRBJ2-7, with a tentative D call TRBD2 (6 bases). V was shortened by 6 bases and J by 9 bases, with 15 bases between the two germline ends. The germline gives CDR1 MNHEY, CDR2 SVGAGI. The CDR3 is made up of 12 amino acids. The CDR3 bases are TGTGCCAGCAGGTCTGCGTTTAGCGGGCAGTACTTC. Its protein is CASRSAFSGQYF.

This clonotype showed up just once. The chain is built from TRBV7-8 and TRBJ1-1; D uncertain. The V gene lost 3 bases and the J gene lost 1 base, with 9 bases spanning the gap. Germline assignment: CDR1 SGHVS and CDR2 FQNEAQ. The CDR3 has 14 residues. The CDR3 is CASSFGYTNTEAFF. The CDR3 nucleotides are TGTGCCAGCAGCTTCGGATACACGAACACTGAAGCTTTCTTT.

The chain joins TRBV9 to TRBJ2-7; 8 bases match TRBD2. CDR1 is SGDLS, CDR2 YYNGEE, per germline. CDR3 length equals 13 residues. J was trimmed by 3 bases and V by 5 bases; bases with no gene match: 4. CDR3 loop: CASSKAGVYEQYF. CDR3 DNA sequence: TGTGCCAGCAGTAAAGCGGGAGTCTACGAGCAGTACTTC.

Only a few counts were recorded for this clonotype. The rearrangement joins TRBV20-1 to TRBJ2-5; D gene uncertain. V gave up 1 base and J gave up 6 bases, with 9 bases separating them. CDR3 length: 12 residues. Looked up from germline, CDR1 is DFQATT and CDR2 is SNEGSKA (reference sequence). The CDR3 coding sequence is TGCAGTGCTAGAGCGGCCAGCCAGACCCAGTACTTC. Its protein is CSARAASQTQYF.

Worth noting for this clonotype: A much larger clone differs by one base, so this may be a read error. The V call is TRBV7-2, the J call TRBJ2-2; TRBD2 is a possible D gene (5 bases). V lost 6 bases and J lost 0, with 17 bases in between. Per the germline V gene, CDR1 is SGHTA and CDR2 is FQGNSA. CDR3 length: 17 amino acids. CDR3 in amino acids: CASRPEYGRANTGELFF. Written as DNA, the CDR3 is TGTGCCAGCAGGCCCGAATATGGGAGAGCGAACACCGGGGAGCTGTTTTTT.

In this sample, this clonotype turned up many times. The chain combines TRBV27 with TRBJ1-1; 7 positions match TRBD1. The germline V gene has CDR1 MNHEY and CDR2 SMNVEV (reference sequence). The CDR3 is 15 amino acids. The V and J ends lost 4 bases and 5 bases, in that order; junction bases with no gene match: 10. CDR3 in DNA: TGTGCCAGCAGTTCCCACAGGGGTGCATCGACTGAAGCTTTCTTT. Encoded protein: CASSSHRGASTEAFF.

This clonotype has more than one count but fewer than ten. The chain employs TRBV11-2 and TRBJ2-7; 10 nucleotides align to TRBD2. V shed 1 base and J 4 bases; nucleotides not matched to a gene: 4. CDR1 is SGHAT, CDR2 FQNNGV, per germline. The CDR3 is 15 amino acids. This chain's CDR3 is CASSLVTSGTYEQYF. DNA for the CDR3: TGTGCCAGCAGCTTAGTAACTAGCGGGACTTACGAGCAGTACTTC.

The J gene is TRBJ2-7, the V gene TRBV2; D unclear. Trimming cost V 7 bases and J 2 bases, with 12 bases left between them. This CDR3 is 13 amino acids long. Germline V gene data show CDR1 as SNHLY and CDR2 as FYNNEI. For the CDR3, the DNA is TGTGCCAGCACCCCAACACCGACCTACGAGCAGTACTTC. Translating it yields CASTPTPTYEQYF.

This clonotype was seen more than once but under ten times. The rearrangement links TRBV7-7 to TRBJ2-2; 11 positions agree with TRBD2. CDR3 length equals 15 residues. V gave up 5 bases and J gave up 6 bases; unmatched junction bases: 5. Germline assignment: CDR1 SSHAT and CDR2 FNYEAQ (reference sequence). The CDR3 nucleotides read TGTGCCAGCAGCCCTCGACTAGCGGGATCCGGGGAGCTGTTTTTT. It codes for CASSPRLAGSGELFF. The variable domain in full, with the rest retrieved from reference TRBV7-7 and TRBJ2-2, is GAGVSQSPRYKVTKRGQDVTLRCDPISSHATLYWYQQALGQGPEFLTYFNYEAQPDKSGLPSDRFSAERPEGSISTLTIQRTEQRDSAMYRCASSPRLAGSGELFFGEGSRLTVL.

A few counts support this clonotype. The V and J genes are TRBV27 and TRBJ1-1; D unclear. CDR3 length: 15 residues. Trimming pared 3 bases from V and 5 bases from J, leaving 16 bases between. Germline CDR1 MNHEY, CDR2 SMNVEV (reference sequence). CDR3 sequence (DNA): TGTGCCAGCAGTTTTACCGGAATAGTACTGACTGAAGCTTTCTTT. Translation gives CASSFTGIVLTEAFF.

CDR3 in amino acids: CASSVSSGVEETQYF. The DNA of the CDR3 is TGTGCCAGCAGCGTTTCTAGCGGGGTGGAAGAGACCCAGTACTTC. The genes are TRBV9 and TRBJ2-5; 9 bases map to TRBD2. V dropped 2 bases and J dropped 3; count of bases not matched to a gene: 5. This CDR3 contains 15 residues. CDR1 and CDR2 (germline): SGDLS, YYNGEE.

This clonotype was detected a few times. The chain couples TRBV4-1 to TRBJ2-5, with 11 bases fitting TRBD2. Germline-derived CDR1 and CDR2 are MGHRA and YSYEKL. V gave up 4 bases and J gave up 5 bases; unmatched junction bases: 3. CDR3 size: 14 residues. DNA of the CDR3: TGCGCCAGCAGCCGAACTAGCGGGAGTGAGACCCAGTACTTC. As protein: CASSRTSGSETQYF.

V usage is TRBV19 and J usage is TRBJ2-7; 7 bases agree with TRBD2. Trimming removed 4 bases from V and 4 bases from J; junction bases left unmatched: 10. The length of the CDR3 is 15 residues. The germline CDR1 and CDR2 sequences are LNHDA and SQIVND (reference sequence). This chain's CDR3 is CASSTTLAAGYEQYF. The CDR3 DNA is TGTGCCAGTAGTACCACGCTAGCGGCGGGATACGAGCAGTACTTC.

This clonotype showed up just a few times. The CDR3 coding sequence is TGTGCCAGCAGCTTAATCGGCCAGGGCGACTATGGCTACACCTTC. This codes for CASSLIGQGDYGYTF. The V call is TRBV7-9, the J call TRBJ1-2; D possibly corresponds to TRBD1 (5 bases). This CDR3 is built from 15 residues. Deletions cut 2 bases from V and 3 bases from J, with 13 bases between. CDR1 SEHNR and CDR2 FQNEAQ come from the germline V gene (reference sequence). The full variable domain, completed using reference TRBV7-9 and TRBJ1-2, is DTGVSQNPRHKITKRGQNVTFRCDPISEHNRLYWYRQTLGQGPEFLTYFQNEAQLEKSRLLSDRFSAERPKGSFSTLEIQRTEQGDSAMYLCASSLIGQGDYGYTFGSGTRLTVV.

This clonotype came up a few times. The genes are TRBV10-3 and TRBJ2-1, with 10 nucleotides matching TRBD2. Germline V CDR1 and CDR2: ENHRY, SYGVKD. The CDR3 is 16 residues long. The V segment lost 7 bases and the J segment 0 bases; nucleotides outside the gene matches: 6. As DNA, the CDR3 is TGTGCCATCAAGGCTAGCGGGAGAACCTCCTACAATGAGCAGTTCTTC. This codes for CAIKASGRTSYNEQFF.

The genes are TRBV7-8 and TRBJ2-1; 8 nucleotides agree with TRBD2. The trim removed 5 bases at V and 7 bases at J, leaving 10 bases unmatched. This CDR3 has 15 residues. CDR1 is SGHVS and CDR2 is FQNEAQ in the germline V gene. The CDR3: CASSQTPGGRNEQFF. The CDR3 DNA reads TGTGCCAGCAGCCAGACCCCGGGAGGGAGGAATGAGCAGTTCTTC.